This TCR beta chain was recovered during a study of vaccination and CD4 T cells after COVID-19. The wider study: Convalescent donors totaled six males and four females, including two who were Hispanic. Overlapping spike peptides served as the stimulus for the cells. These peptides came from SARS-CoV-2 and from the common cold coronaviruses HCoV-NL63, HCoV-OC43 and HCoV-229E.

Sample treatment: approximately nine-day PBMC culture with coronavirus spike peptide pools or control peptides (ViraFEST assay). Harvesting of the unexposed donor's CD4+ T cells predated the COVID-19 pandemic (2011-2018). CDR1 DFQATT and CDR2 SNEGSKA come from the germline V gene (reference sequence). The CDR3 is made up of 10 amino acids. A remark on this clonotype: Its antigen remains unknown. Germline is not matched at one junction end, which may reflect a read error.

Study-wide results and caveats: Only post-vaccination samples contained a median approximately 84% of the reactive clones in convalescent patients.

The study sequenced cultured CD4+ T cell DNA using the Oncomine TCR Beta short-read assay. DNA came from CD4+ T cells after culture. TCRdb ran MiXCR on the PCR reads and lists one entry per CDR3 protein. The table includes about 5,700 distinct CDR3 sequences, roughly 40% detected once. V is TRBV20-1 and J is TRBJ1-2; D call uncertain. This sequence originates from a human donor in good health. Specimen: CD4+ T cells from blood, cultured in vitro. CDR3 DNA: TGCAGTGCTAGCTCGTCCACGTCCGCCTTC. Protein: CSASSSTSAF.